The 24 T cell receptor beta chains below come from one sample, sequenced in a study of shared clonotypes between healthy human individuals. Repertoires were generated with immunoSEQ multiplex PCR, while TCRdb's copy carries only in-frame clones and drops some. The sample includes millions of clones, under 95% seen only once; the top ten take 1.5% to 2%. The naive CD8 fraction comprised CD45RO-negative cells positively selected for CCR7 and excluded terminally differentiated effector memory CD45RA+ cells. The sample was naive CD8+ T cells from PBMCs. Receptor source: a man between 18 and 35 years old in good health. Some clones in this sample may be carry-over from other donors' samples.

The CDR3 DNA sequence: TGTGCCAGCTTCGTTCGCATAGACGGGGGCCAGGGGGCCAGGAACACTGAAGCTTTCTTT. Amino acids: CASFVRIDGGQGARNTEAFF. The chain links TRBV2 to TRBJ1-1; 8 positions agree with TRBD1. Unmatched junction bases numbered 24, after V lost 8 bases and J lost 1 base. This CDR3 contains 20 residues. The germline CDR1 and CDR2 sequences are SNHLY and FYNNEI.

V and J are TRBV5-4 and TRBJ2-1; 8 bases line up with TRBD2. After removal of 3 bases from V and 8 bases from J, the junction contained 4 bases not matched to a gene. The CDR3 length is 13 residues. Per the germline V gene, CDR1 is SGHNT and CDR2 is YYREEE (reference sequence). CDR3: CASSSGTRDEQFF. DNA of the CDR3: TGTGCCAGCAGCTCCGGGACTAGAGATGAGCAGTTCTTC.

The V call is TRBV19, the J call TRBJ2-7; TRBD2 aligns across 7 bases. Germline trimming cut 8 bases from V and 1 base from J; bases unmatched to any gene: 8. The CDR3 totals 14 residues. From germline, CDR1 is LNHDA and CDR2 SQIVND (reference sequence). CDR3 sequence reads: CASGPYGGSYEQYF. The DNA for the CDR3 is TGTGCCAGTGGGCCATACGGGGGGTCCTACGAGCAGTACTTC. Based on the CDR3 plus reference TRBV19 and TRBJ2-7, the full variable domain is DGGITQSPKYLFRKEGQNVTLSCEQNLNHDAMYWYRQDPGQGLRLIYYSQIVNDFQKGDIAEGYSVSREKKESFPLTVTSAQKNPTAFYLCASGPYGGSYEQYFGPGTRLTVT.

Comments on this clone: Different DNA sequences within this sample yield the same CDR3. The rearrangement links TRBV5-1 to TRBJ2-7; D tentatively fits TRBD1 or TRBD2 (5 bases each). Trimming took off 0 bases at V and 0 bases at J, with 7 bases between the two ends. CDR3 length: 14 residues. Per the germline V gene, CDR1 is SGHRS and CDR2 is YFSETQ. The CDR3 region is CASSLVGTSYEQYF. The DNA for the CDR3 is TGCGCCAGCAGCTTGGTAGGGACCTCCTACGAGCAGTACTTC.

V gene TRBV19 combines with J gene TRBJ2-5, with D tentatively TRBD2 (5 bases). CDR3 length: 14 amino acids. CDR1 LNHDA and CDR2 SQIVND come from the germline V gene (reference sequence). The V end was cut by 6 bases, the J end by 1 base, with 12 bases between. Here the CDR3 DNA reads TGTGCCAGTAGCGCGAGGGAACTCCAAGAGACCCAGTACTTC. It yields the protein CASSARELQETQYF.

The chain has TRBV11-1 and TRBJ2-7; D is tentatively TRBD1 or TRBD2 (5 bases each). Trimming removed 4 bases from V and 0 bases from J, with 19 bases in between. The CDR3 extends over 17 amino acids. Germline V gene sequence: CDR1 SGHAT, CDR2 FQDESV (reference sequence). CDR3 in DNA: TGTGCCAGCAGCTCCCGGTTTGGGGGTACAGACTCCTACGAGCAGTACTTC. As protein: CASSSRFGGTDSYEQYF.

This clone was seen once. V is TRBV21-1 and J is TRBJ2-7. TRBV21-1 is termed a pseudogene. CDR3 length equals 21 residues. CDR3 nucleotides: TGTGCCAGCAGCCTAGAAGGTTCATCCAGCTTCTACTGTGGACCCCATATCGAGCAGTACTTC. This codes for CASSLEGSSSFYCGPHIEQYF.

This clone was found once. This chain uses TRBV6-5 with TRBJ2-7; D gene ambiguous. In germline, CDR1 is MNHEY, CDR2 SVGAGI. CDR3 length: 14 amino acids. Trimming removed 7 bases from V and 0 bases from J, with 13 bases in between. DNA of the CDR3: TGTGCCAGCATTTCCCCCCTTGACTCCTACGAGCAGTACTTC. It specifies CASISPLDSYEQYF.

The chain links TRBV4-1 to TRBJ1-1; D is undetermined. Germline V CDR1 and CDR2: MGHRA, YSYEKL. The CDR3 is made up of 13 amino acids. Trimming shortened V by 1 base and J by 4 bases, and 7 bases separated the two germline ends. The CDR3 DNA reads TGCGCCAGCAGCCAAGTGCATGCCACTGAAGCTTTCTTT. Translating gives CASSQVHATEAFF.

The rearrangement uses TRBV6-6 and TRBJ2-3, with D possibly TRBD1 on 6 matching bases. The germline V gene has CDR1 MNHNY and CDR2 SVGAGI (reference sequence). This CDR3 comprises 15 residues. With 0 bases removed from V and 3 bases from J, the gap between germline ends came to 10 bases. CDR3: CASSYSSGDTDTQYF. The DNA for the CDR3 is TGTGCCAGCAGTTACTCGTCAGGGGATACAGATACGCAGTATTTT.

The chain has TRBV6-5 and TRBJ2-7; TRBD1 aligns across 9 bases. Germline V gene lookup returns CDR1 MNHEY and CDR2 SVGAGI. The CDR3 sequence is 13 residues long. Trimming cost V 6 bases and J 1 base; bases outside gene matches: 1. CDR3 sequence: CASSGTGSYEQYF. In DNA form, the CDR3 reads TGTGCCAGCAGCGGGACAGGGTCCTACGAGCAGTACTTC.

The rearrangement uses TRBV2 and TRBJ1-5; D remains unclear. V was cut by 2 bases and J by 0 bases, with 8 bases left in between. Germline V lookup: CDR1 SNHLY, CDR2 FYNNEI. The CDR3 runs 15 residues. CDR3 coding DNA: TGTGCCAGCAGTGAATTTACATATAGCAATCAGCCCCAGCATTTT. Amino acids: CASSEFTYSNQPQHF.

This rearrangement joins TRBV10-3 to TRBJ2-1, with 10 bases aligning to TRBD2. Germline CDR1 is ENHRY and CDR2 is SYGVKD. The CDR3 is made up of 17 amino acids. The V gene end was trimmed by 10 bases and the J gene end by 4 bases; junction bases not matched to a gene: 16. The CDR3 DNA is TGTGCCACCGGGACTAGCGTCCGCCTAGTCGCTTACAATGAGCAGTTCTTC. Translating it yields CATGTSVRLVAYNEQFF.

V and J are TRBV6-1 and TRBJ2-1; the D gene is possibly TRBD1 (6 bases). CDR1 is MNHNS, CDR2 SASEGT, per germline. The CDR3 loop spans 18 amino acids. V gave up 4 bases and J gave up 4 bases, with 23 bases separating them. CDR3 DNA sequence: TGTGCCAGCAGTGGAGGTGCGTACAGGGCCCCCTTTTACAATGAGCAGTTCTTC. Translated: CASSGGAYRAPFYNEQFF.

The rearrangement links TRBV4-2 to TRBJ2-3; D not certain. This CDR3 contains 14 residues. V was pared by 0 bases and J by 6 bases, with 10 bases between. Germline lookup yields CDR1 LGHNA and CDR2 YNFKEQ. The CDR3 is CASSQDGLPDTQYF. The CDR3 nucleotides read TGTGCCAGCAGCCAAGATGGCCTACCCGATACGCAGTATTTT.

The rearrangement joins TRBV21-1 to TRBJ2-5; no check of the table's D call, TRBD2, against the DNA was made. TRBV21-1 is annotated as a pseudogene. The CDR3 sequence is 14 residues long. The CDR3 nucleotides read TGTGCCAGCAGCTCCTATCCGGGGGGGGAGACCCAGTACTTC. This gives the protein CASSSYPGGETQYF.

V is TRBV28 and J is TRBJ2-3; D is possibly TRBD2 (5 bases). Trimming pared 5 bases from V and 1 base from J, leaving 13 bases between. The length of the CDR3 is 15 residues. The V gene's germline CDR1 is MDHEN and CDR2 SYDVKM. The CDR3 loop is CASSRKRSGTDTQYF. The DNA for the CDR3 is TGTGCCAGCAGTCGTAAGCGTAGCGGCACAGATACGCAGTATTTT. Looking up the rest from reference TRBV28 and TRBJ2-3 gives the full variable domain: DVKVTQSSRYLVKRTGEKVFLECVQDMDHENMFWYRQDPGLGLRLIYFSYDVKMKEKGDIPEGYSVSREKKERFSLILESASTNQTSMYLCASSRKRSGTDTQYFGPGTRLTVL.

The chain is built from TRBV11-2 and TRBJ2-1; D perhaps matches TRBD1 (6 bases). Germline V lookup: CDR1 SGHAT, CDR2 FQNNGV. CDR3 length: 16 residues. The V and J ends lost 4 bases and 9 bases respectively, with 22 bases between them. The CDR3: CASSSRDKIGPSEQFF. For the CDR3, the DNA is TGTGCCAGCAGCTCACGGGACAAAATCGGCCCCAGTGAGCAGTTCTTC.

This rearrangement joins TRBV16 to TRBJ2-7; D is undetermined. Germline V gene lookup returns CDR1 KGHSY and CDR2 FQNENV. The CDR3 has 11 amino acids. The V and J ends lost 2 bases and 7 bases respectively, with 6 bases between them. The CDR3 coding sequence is TGTGCCAGCAGCCAAACCCAGGAGCAGTACTTC. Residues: CASSQTQEQYF.

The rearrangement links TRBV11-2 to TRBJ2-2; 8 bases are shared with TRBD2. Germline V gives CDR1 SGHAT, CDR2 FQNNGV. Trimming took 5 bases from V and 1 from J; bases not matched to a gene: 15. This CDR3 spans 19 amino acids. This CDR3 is CASSPLAPLAAENTGELFF. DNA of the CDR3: TGTGCCAGCAGCCCCCTGGCCCCACTAGCGGCGGAGAACACCGGGGAGCTGTTTTTT. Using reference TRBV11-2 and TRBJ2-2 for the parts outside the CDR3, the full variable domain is EAGVAQSPRYKIIEKRQSVAFWCNPISGHATLYWYQQILGQGPKLLIQFQNNGVVDDSQLPKDRFSAERLKGVDSTLKIQPAKLEDSAVYLCASSPLAPLAAENTGELFFGEGSRLTVL.

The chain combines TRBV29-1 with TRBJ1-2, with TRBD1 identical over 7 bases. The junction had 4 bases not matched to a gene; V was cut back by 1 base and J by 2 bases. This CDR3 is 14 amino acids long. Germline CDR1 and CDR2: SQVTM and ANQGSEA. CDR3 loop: CSVEVDRANYGYTF. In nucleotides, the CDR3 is TGCAGCGTTGAAGTTGACAGGGCCAACTATGGCTACACCTTC.

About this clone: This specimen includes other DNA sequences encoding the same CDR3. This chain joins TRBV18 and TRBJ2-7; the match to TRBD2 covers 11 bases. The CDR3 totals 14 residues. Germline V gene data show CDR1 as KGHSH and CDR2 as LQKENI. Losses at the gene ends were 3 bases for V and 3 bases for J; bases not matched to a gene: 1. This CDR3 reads CASSPGTSGYEQYF. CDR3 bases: TGTGCCAGCTCACCTGGGACTAGCGGCTACGAGCAGTACTTC.

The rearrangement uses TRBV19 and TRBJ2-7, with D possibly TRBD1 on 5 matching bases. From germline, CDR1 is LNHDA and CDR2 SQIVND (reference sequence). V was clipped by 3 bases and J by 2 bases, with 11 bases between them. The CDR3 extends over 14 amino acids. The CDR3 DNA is TGTGCCAGTAGTATCAAGGGGCTAGCCTACGAGCAGTACTTC. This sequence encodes CASSIKGLAYEQYF.

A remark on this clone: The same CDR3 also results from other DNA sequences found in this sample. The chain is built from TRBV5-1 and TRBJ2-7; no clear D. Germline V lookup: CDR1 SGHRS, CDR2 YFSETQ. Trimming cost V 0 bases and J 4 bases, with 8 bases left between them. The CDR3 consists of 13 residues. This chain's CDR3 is CASSLDLPYEQYF. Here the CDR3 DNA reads TGCGCCAGCAGCTTGGATCTTCCATACGAGCAGTACTTC.